This TCR beta chain was observed in a study of identical twins. One entry per CDR3 protein results from TCRdb running MiXCR on the 5' RACE reads. The data contain about 100,000 distinct CDR3 sequences, 4.5% to 6.5% of them singletons. Germline CDR1 and CDR2: SNHLY and FYNNEI. V lost 1 base to trimming and J lost 3 bases, with 3 bases between them. This CDR3 is built from 13 residues. The sequence was obtained from a woman aged 50 to 60 in good health. Sequencing input: memory T cells sorted from blood. The genes are TRBV2 and TRBJ2-2; D is unresolved. The DNA of the CDR3 is TGTGCCAGCAGTGAAGAGTACACCGGGGAGCTGTTTTTT. Amino acid sequence: CASSEEYTGELFF.